This T cell receptor beta chain was retrieved from a study of CD8+CD57+ T cells in acquired aplastic anemia. About the research overall: Recorded DNA amounts for sorted CD4+ and CD8+ cells had an average of approximately 3.2 ug. For CD4+ cells, healthy donors had an average of roughly 9.8 million reads. Notes on the study in general: CD8+ Simpson's diversity showed no significant patient-control difference. The number of CD8+ CDR3 sequences shared by patients and controls was twenty-nine.

Trimming removed 0 bases at V and 4 bases at J, with 6 bases between. From germline, CDR1 is LGHNA and CDR2 YNFKEQ. The CDR3 has 13 residues. Genomic DNA served as template for TCR beta VDJ and CDR3 profiling. TCRdb passed the reads through MiXCR, listing each CDR3 protein once. Of about 81,000 distinct CDR3 sequences listed, over 35% are singletons. This clonotype was observed many times. The antigen is unknown. This clonotype originated in a human donor in good health, serving as a control. Sequencing input: sorted CD4+, CD8+, or CD8+CD57+ T cells (not recorded which) from PBMCs. V and J are TRBV4-2 and TRBJ1-2, with D hard to call. For the CDR3, the DNA is TGTGCCAGCAGCCAAGATGAAACCTATGGCTACACCTTC. Amino acids: CASSQDETYGYTF.